Each of the 27 T cell receptor beta chains below was sequenced from the same sample in a study of blood T cell repertoires in COVID-19. TCRdb keeps only in-frame clones here, not all; method: immunoSEQ multiplex PCR. This table holds over 120,000 clones, 80% to 90% found once. Material: peripheral blood. These receptors were obtained from a man aged 60-69 years with active or convalescent COVID-19.

J is TRBJ2-2 and V is TRBV9; 15 nucleotides align to TRBD2. Germline trimming cut 4 bases from V and 7 bases from J; bases unmatched to any gene: 8. Germline V gene sequence: CDR1 SGDLS, CDR2 YYNGEE. The CDR3 spans 17 residues. The CDR3: CASSPTGTSGRYGELFF. The CDR3 DNA follows: TGTGCCAGCAGCCCTACCGGGACTAGCGGGAGGTACGGGGAGCTGTTTTTT.

This chain links TRBV20-1 with TRBJ2-5; unclear D gene. CDR3 length: 11 residues. Germline V gene lookup returns CDR1 DFQATT and CDR2 SNEGSKA (reference sequence). Trimming pared 2 bases from V and 5 bases from J, leaving 6 bases between. The CDR3, as DNA: TGCAGTGCTAGACCTCGGGAGACCCAGTACTTC. Protein: CSARPRETQYF.

Comments on this clone: The germline gene is not matched at one end of the junction; a read error may be the cause. The chain uses TRBV7-2 and TRBJ1-3; 9 bases fit TRBD1. The germline V gene encodes CDR1 SGHTA and CDR2 FQGNSA. This CDR3 is 15 amino acids long. The CDR3 loop is CASTLQGAIGNTIYF. CDR3 sequence (DNA): TGTGCCAGCACCTTACAGGGGGCAATTGGAAACACCATATATTTT.

The chain links TRBV18 to TRBJ1-1; D gene ambiguous. Looked up from germline, CDR1 is KGHSH and CDR2 is LQKENI. The CDR3 extends over 15 amino acids. Trimming removed 2 bases from V and 5 bases from J, with 15 bases in between. As DNA, the CDR3 is TGTGCCAGCTCACCAAGCGCAGTACAAGAAACTGAAGCTTTCTTT. This encodes CASSPSAVQETEAFF.

The chain joins TRBV7-2 to TRBJ1-5; possible D gene TRBD1, 5 bases. Trimming shortened V by 3 bases and J by 6 bases, and 15 bases separated the two germline ends. The CDR3 has 15 residues. Germline CDR1 and CDR2: SGHTA and FQGNSA. The CDR3 loop reads CASSFHDSYTQPQHF. In nucleotides, the CDR3 is TGTGCCAGCAGCTTCCACGACAGTTACACTCAGCCCCAGCATTTT.

The V gene is TRBV20-1, the J gene TRBJ1-5; possibly TRBD1 for D (5 bases). The CDR3 length is 11 residues. V lost 5 bases and J 7 bases, leaving 9 bases between the germline ends. The V gene's germline CDR1 is DFQATT and CDR2 SNEGSKA (reference sequence). CDR3 residues: CSAGGGQPQHF. The CDR3 DNA reads TGCAGTGCTGGGGGGGGGCAGCCCCAGCATTTT.

This chain joins TRBV20-1 and TRBJ1-2, with D unclear. The V gene lost 3 bases and the J gene lost 1 base, with 15 bases spanning the gap. Germline-derived CDR1 and CDR2 are DFQATT and SNEGSKA (reference sequence). This CDR3 has 15 residues. The CDR3 region is CSASDGFSNNYGYTF. The CDR3 nucleotides are TGCAGTGCTAGTGATGGTTTCTCTAATAACTATGGCTACACCTTC.

The rearrangement joins TRBV7-9 to TRBJ1-5; D unresolved. The CDR3 loop spans 16 amino acids. In germline, CDR1 is SEHNR, CDR2 FQNEAQ (reference sequence). V lost 5 bases and J lost 0, with 14 bases in between. The CDR3 DNA sequence: TGTGCCAGCAGCCGGGGAGTGCAGGTTAGCAATCAGCCCCAGCATTTT. It codes for CASSRGVQVSNQPQHF.

In this sample, this clone turned up many times. The DNA of the CDR3 is TGTGCCAGCAGCTCCCCGAGAGAGGGAGCTAACTATGGCTACACCTTC. Its protein product is CASSSPREGANYGYTF. J is TRBJ1-2 and V is TRBV11-3; D unresolved. The CDR3 length is 16 residues. Germline V gene sequence: CDR1 SGHNT, CDR2 YENEEA. Trimming left V 4 bases short and J 0 bases short, with 15 bases between.

There are a few counts of this clone. The CDR3 nucleotides are TGTGCCAGCAGCTTAGCTGGGGCGTTGAGGGGAAACACCATATATTTT. Its protein product is CASSLAGALRGNTIYF. The chain links TRBV7-2 to TRBJ1-3; possible D gene TRBD1, 5 bases. This CDR3 has 16 residues. Trimming removed 0 bases at V and 4 bases at J, with 13 bases between. In germline, CDR1 is SGHTA, CDR2 FQGNSA.

The chain is built from TRBV5-4 and TRBJ2-1; a weak D match, TRBD1 (6 bases). There are 17 residues in the CDR3. Trimming took off 3 bases at V and 0 bases at J, with 16 bases between the two ends. The germline V gene encodes CDR1 SGHNT and CDR2 YYREEE (reference sequence). This CDR3 reads CASSSSQGAFSYNEQFF. CDR3 DNA: TGTGCCAGCAGCTCGTCACAGGGTGCCTTCTCCTACAATGAGCAGTTCTTC.

The chain has TRBV29-1 and TRBJ2-1; D possibly corresponds to TRBD1 (6 bases). Per the germline V gene, CDR1 is SQVTM and CDR2 is ANQGSEA. The V and J ends lost 4 bases and 9 bases respectively, with 10 bases between them. This CDR3 is 11 amino acids long. The CDR3 nucleotides read TGCAGCGTTGCAGGGGACCTTGAGCAGTTCTTC. Encoded protein: CSVAGDLEQFF.

The gene calls are TRBV4-1 and TRBJ1-3, with D hard to call. Trimming pared 1 base from V and 4 bases from J, leaving 8 bases between. This CDR3 contains 14 residues. CDR1 is MGHRA and CDR2 is YSYEKL in the germline V gene. The CDR3 DNA is TGCGCCAGCAGCCAAGTTACCAGAGGAAACACCATATATTTT. This gives the protein CASSQVTRGNTIYF.

With respect to this clone: The germline gene is not matched at one end of the junction; a read error may be the cause. The chain couples TRBV6-2 or TRBV6-3 to TRBJ2-5; possibly TRBD2 for D (6 bases). The CDR3 covers 13 residues. From germline, CDR1 is MNHEY and CDR2 SVGEGT. DNA for the CDR3: TGTGCCAGCAATTACGGACTAAGAGGGACCCAGTACTTC. Amino acids: CASNYGLRGTQYF.

The gene calls are TRBV19 and TRBJ2-5; possible D gene TRBD1, 6 bases. The ends were cut back, 4 bases at V and 1 base at J, with 13 bases in the middle. Germline CDR1 is LNHDA and CDR2 is SQIVND (reference sequence). The CDR3 loop spans 15 amino acids. The CDR3 region is CASSNRDRLQETQYF. In DNA, the CDR3 is TGTGCCAGTAGTAACAGAGACAGGCTCCAAGAGACCCAGTACTTC.

This clone was counted once. The V call is TRBV24-1, the J call TRBJ2-5, with a weak D call TRBD2 (7 bases). Per the germline V gene, CDR1 is KGHDR and CDR2 is SFDVKD. The CDR3 is 14 residues long. V gave up 2 bases and J gave up 6 bases, with 12 bases separating them. The CDR3 sequence is CATSDSGGPQTQYF. The CDR3 DNA follows: TGTGCCACCAGTGATTCCGGGGGGCCGCAGACCCAGTACTTC.

The chain couples TRBV11-2 to TRBJ2-7, with D possibly TRBD1 on 5 matching bases. The germline V gene encodes CDR1 SGHAT and CDR2 FQNNGV. The CDR3 sequence is 15 residues long. V was cut by 5 bases and J by 1 base, with 15 bases left in between. In DNA form, the CDR3 reads TGTGCCAGCAGCGGAATACGACAGAGTTCCTACGAGCAGTACTTC. Amino acids: CASSGIRQSSYEQYF. The whole variable domain, remainder taken from reference TRBV11-2 and TRBJ2-7, is EAGVAQSPRYKIIEKRQSVAFWCNPISGHATLYWYQQILGQGPKLLIQFQNNGVVDDSQLPKDRFSAERLKGVDSTLKIQPAKLEDSAVYLCASSGIRQSSYEQYFGPGTRLTVT.

This clone was picked up one time. V and J are TRBV13 and TRBJ2-7, with 9 bases that match TRBD1. This CDR3 is 15 amino acids long. CDR1 PRHDT and CDR2 FYEKMQ come from the germline V gene (reference sequence). V shed 4 bases, J shed 1 base, and the junction held 5 bases outside the gene matches. CDR3 amino acids: CASSSRTGASYEQYF. The CDR3 DNA reads TGTGCCAGCAGCTCCCGGACAGGGGCATCCTACGAGCAGTACTTC.

The V and J genes are TRBV5-1 and TRBJ2-3; TRBD2 matches at 7 bases. Unmatched junction bases numbered 17, after V lost 3 bases and J lost 1 base. Looked up from germline, CDR1 is SGHRS and CDR2 is YFSETQ. This CDR3 contains 19 residues. The CDR3 coding sequence is TGCGCCAGCAGCTGGCCGCCGACCGGGACTGCGGGAGGCACAGATACGCAGTATTTT. As protein: CASSWPPTGTAGGTDTQYF.

This rearrangement joins TRBV30 to TRBJ2-7; D is possibly TRBD2 (6 bases). V dropped 7 bases and J dropped 5 bases, with 18 bases sitting between them. Germline V gene lookup returns CDR1 GTSNPN and CDR2 SVGIG (reference sequence). There are 13 residues in the CDR3. This CDR3 is CASENGGWNEQYF. The CDR3 nucleotides read TGTGCCTCCGAGAACGGGGGTTGGAACGAGCAGTACTTC.

Only a few counts were recorded for this clone. The chain joins TRBV27 to TRBJ1-1; D gene ambiguous. Germline-derived CDR1 and CDR2 are MNHEY and SMNVEV (reference sequence). This CDR3 has 14 amino acids. The V end was cut by 5 bases, the J end by 6 bases, with 16 bases between. The CDR3, as DNA: TGTGCCAGCAGTACCACTATTAGGAGGGCTGAAGCTTTCTTT. This encodes CASSTTIRRAEAFF.

The chain uses TRBV2 and TRBJ1-3; 8 positions match TRBD1. Germline lookup yields CDR1 SNHLY and CDR2 FYNNEI. The CDR3 totals 16 residues. The ends lost 6 bases at V and 0 bases at J; junction bases unmatched: 7. For the CDR3, the DNA is TGTGCCAGCAGCGACAGGGGTCTGCGCTCTGGAAACACCATATATTTT. As protein: CASSDRGLRSGNTIYF. The variable domain in full, with the rest retrieved from reference TRBV2 and TRBJ1-3, is EPEVTQTPSHQVTQMGQEVILRCVPISNHLYFYWYRQILGQKVEFLVSFYNNEISEKSEIFDDQFSVERPDGSNFTLKIRSTKLEDSAMYFCASSDRGLRSGNTIYFGEGSWLTVV.

The count of this clone is one. The chain couples TRBV5-1 to TRBJ2-5, with a tentative D call TRBD2 (5 bases). The germline CDR1 and CDR2 sequences are SGHRS and YFSETQ. V was cut by 1 base and J by 2 bases, with 12 bases left in between. The CDR3 is 15 residues long. The CDR3 here is CASSLNPGNQETQYF. CDR3 nucleotide sequence: TGCGCCAGCAGCTTGAATCCGGGGAATCAAGAGACCCAGTACTTC.

The genes are TRBV12-3 or TRBV12-4 and TRBJ1-2; unclear D gene. V shed 3 bases and J shed 8 bases, with 13 bases lying between them. This CDR3 comprises 13 residues. CDR3 in DNA: TGTGCCAGCAGTTTTAAGCAAGTGATAGGCTACACCTTC. Its protein product is CASSFKQVIGYTF.

The rearrangement joins TRBV5-1 to TRBJ1-2, with D unclear. CDR1 is SGHRS and CDR2 is YFSETQ in the germline V gene. The CDR3 has 18 amino acids. The V end was cut by 0 bases, the J end by 7 bases, with 25 bases between. CDR3 sequence reads: CASSLAVQRDEIGVGYTF. DNA of the CDR3: TGCGCCAGCAGCTTGGCGGTTCAGCGAGACGAAATCGGGGTTGGCTACACCTTC.

The chain carries TRBV19 and TRBJ2-1; 16 positions match TRBD2. The CDR3 spans 18 residues. The V gene end was trimmed by 5 bases and the J gene end by 3 bases; junction bases not matched to a gene: 7. CDR1 is LNHDA and CDR2 is SQIVND in the germline V gene (reference sequence). The CDR3 DNA reads TGTGCCAGTAGTCTTGGGACTAGCGGGAGGGCATTCTACAATGAGCAGTTCTTC. Amino acids: CASSLGTSGRAFYNEQFF.

This rearrangement joins TRBV18 to TRBJ2-5; D unclear. This CDR3 has 13 amino acids. Germline loops: CDR1 KGHSH, CDR2 LQKENI. V dropped 4 bases and J dropped 2 bases, with 8 bases sitting between them. Written as DNA, the CDR3 is TGTGCCAGCTCACTGGGCAGGCAAGAGACCCAGTACTTC. This codes for CASSLGRQETQYF. Full variable domain (outside the CDR3, taken from reference TRBV18 and TRBJ2-5): NAGVMQNPRHLVRRRGQEARLRCSPMKGHSHVYWYRQLPEEGLKFMVYLQKENIIDESGMPKERFSAEFPKEGPSILRIQQVVRGDSAAYFCASSLGRQETQYFGPGTRLLVL.